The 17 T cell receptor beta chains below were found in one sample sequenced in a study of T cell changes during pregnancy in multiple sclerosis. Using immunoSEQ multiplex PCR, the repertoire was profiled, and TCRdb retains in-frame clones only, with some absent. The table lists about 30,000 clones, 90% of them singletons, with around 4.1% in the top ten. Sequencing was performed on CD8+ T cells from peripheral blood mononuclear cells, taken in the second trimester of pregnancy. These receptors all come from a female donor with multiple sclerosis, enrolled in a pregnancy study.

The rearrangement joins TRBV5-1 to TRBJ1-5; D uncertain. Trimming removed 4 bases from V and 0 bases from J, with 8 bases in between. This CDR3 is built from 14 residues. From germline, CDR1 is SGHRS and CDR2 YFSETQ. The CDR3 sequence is CASSHGDSNQPQHF. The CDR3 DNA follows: TGCGCCAGCAGCCACGGGGATAGCAATCAGCCCCAGCATTTT.

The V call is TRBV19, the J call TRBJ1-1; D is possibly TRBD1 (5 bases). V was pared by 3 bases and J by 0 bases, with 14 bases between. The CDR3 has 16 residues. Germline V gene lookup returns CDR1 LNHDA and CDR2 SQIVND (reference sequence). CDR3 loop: CASSMIMTELNTEAFF. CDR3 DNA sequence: TGTGCCAGTAGTATGATAATGACAGAACTGAACACTGAAGCTTTCTTT.

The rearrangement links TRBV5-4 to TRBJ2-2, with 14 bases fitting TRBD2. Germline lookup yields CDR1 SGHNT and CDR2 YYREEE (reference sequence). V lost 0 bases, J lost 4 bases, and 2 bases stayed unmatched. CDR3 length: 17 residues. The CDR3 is CASSLGLAGGPTGELFF. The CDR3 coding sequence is TGTGCCAGCAGCTTGGGACTAGCGGGAGGGCCCACCGGGGAGCTGTTTTTT.

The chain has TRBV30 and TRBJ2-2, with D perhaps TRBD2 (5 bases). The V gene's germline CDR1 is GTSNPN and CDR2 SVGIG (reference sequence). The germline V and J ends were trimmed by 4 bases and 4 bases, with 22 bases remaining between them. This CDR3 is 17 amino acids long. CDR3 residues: CAWTKRWTAEGTGELFF. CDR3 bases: TGTGCCTGGACTAAAAGGTGGACTGCGGAAGGCACCGGGGAGCTGTTTTTT. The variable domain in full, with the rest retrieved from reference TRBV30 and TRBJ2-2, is SQTIHQWPATLVQPVGSPLSLECTVEGTSNPNLYWYRQAAGRGLQLLFYSVGIGQISSEVPQNLSASRPQDRQFILSSKKLLLSDSGFYLCAWTKRWTAEGTGELFFGEGSRLTVL.

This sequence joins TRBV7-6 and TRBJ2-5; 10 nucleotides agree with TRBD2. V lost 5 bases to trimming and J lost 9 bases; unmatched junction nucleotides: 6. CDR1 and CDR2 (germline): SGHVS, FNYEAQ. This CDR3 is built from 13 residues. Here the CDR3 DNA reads TGTGCCAGCAGCCCCGGGACTAGCGACCCCCAGTACTTC. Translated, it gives CASSPGTSDPQYF.

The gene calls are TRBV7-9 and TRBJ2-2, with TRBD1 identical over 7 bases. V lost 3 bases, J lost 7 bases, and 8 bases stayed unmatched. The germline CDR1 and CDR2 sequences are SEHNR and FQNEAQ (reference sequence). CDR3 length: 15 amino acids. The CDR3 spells CASSLRTGFLGELFF. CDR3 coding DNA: TGTGCCAGCAGCTTGAGGACAGGCTTCCTCGGGGAGCTGTTTTTT. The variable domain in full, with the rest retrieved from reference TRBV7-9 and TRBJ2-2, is DTGVSQNPRHKITKRGQNVTFRCDPISEHNRLYWYRQTLGQGPEFLTYFQNEAQLEKSRLLSDRFSAERPKGSFSTLEIQRTEQGDSAMYLCASSLRTGFLGELFFGEGSRLTVL.

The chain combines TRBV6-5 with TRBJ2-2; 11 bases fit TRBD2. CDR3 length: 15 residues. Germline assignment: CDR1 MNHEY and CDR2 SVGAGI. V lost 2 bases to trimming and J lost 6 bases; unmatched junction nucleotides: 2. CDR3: CASSYTSGSAGELFF. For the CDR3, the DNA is TGTGCCAGCAGTTACACTAGCGGGAGCGCCGGGGAGCTGTTTTTT.

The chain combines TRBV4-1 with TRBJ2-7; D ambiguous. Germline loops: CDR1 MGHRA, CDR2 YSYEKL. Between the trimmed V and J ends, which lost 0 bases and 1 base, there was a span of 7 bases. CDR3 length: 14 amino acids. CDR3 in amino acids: CASSQDARSYEQYF. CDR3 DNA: TGCGCCAGCAGCCAAGATGCTAGGTCCTACGAGCAGTACTTC.

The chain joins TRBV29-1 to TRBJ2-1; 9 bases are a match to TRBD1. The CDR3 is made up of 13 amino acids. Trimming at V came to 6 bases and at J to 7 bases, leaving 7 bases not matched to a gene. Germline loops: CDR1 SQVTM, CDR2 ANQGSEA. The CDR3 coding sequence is TGCAGCGTGGGGGGACAGGGATTGAATGAGCAGTTCTTC. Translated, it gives CSVGGQGLNEQFF.

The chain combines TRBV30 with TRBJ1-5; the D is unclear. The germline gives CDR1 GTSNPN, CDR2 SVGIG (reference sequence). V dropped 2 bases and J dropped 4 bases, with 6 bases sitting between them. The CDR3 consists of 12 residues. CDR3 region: CAWSPGNQPQHF. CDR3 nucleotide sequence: TGTGCCTGGAGTCCGGGAAATCAGCCCCAGCATTTT.

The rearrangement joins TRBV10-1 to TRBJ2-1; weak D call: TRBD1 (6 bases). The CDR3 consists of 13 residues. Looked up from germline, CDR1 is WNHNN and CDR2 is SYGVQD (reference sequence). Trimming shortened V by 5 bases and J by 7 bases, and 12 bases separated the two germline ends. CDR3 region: CASSPHRVNEQFF. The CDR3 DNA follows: TGCGCCAGCAGTCCACACAGGGTTAATGAGCAGTTCTTC.

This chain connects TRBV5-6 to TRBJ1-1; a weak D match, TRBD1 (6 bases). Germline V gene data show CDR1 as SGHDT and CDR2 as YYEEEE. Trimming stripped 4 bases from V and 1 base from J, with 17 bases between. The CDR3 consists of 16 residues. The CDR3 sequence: CASSLQWTVANTEAFF. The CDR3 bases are TGTGCCAGCAGCCTACAGTGGACAGTAGCGAACACTGAAGCTTTCTTT.

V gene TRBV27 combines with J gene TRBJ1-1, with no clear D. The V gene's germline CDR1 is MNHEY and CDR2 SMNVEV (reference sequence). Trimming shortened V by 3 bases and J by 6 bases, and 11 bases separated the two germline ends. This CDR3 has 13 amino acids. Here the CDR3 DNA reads TGTGCCAGCAGTTTCAGTGTTTCTGCTGAAGCTTTCTTT. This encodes CASSFSVSAEAFF.

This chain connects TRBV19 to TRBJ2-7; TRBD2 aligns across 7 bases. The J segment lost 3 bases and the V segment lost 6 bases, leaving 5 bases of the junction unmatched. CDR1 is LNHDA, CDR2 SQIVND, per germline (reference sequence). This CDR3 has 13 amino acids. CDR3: CASSAGVNYEQYF. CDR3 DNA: TGTGCCAGTAGCGCGGGAGTTAACTACGAGCAGTACTTC.

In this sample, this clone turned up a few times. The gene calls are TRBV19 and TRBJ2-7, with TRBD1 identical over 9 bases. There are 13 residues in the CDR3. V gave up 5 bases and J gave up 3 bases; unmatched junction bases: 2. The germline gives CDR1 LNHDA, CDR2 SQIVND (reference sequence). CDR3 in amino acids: CASSVGQGYEQYF. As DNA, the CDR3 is TGTGCCAGTAGTGTGGGACAGGGCTACGAGCAGTACTTC.

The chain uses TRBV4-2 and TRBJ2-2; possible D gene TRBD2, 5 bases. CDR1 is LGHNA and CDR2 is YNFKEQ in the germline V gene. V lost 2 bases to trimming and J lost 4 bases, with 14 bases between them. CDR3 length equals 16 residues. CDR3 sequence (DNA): TGTGCCAGCAGCCAATTACCTCTAGGGAGCACCGGGGAGCTGTTTTTT. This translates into CASSQLPLGSTGELFF.

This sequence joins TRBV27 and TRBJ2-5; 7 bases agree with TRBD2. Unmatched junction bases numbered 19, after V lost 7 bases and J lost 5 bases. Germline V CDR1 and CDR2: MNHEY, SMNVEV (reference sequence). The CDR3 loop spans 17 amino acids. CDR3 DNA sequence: TGTGCCAGCACACAGTCGGGAGGCGGGGTCCCCTGGGAGACCCAGTACTTC. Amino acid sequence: CASTQSGGGVPWETQYF.